The 6 T cell receptor beta chains below all came from one sample that was sequenced in a study of shared clonotypes between healthy human individuals. Produced via immunoSEQ multiplex PCR; TCRdb's table is partial and in-frame only. Of approximately 620,000 clones in the sample, 95% to 98% were seen once. The sequenced sample consisted of naive CD4+ T cells sorted from blood. Subset noted: CD45RA+ positively selected. The source of these receptors is a woman in her twenties or thirties in good health.

The rearrangement uses TRBV5-1 and TRBJ2-1; no reliable D call. Trimming left V 4 bases short and J 2 bases short, with 13 bases between. There are 15 residues in the CDR3. Germline CDR1 and CDR2: SGHRS and YFSETQ. The CDR3 region is CASSPDSGAYNEQFF. DNA for the CDR3: TGCGCCAGCAGCCCAGACTCAGGAGCCTACAATGAGCAGTTCTTC.

This clone was detected once. V and J are TRBV11-2 and TRBJ2-5; the D gene is possibly TRBD2 (6 bases). The J call is doubtful: the DNA matches TRBJ2-7 better. This CDR3 spans 16 amino acids. The germline V gene encodes CDR1 SGHAT and CDR2 FQNNGV. The chain's CDR3 is CASSPLGGPGPHEQYF. DNA for the CDR3: TGTGCCAGCAGCCCTCTCGGGGGTCCGGGGCCCCACGAGCAGTACTTC.

The rearrangement links TRBV18 to TRBJ1-3, with unresolved D. V shed 3 bases and J shed 4 bases, with 10 bases lying between them. This CDR3 is built from 14 residues. Germline lookup yields CDR1 KGHSH and CDR2 LQKENI. The CDR3 DNA is TGTGCCAGCTCACCCCAGGACTCCGGAAACACCATATATTTT. Residues: CASSPQDSGNTIYF.

This chain joins TRBV7-2 and TRBJ2-1; D remains unclear. Trimming cost V 2 bases and J 3 bases, with 11 bases left between them. Germline-derived CDR1 and CDR2 are SGHTA and FQGNSA. This CDR3 has 15 residues. CDR3: CASSLIVEVYNEQFF. The CDR3 DNA is TGTGCCAGCAGCTTAATAGTGGAAGTCTACAATGAGCAGTTCTTC. The whole variable domain, filled in from reference TRBV7-2 and TRBJ2-1, reads GAGVSQSPSNKVTEKGKDVELRCDPISGHTALYWYRQSLGQGLEFLIYFQGNSAPDKSGLPSDRFSAERTGGSVSTLTIQRTQQEDSAVYLCASSLIVEVYNEQFFGPGTRLTVL.

The chain combines TRBV4-1 with TRBJ2-7, with D unresolved. CDR1 is MGHRA and CDR2 is YSYEKL in the germline V gene. The CDR3 totals 15 residues. V was trimmed by 0 bases and J by 3 bases, leaving 12 bases between them. The CDR3 is CASSQDVAILYEQYF. DNA of the CDR3: TGCGCCAGCAGCCAAGATGTCGCCATTCTCTACGAGCAGTACTTC.

This clone came up once. The chain links TRBV6-1 to TRBJ2-7; maybe TRBD1 (6 bases). Trimming stripped 6 bases from V and 1 base from J, with 10 bases between. The CDR3 has 13 residues. Looked up from germline, CDR1 is MNHNS and CDR2 is SASEGT. The CDR3: CASSSGQSYEQYF. The CDR3 DNA sequence: TGTGCCAGCAGCTCCGGACAGTCCTACGAGCAGTACTTC.